This T cell receptor beta chain is from a study of T cells in Graves' hyperthyroidism and ophthalmopathy. Whole-study findings and limits: Most thyroid-expanded clonotypes above 0.001 were also found in blood.

The study left out patients who had uncontrolled infection, other autoimmune disease, pregnancy or lactation. Using RNA transcripts as the source, TCR beta CDR3 regions were amplified. TCR CDR3 underwent first-round RT-PCR with the HTBI primer set. TCRdb re-called the multiplex PCR reads through MiXCR, storing one row per CDR3 protein. This sample has over 500,000 distinct CDR3 sequences; less than 15% occur once, and the top ten carry 14%. In the case of this clonotype: What it binds is unknown.

Material: blood. The receptor comes from a woman in her 40s with Graves' hyperthyroidism.

This CDR3 reads CASSIRWQGDGYTF. The CDR3 DNA is TGTGCCAGTAGTATAAGGTGGCAGGGAGACGGCTACACCTTC. The chain is built from TRBV19 and TRBJ1-2; a possible D gene is TRBD1 (5 bases). CDR3 length equals 14 residues. Germline loops: CDR1 LNHDA, CDR2 SQIVND (reference sequence). Between the trimmed V and J ends, which lost 2 bases and 8 bases, there was a span of 15 bases.